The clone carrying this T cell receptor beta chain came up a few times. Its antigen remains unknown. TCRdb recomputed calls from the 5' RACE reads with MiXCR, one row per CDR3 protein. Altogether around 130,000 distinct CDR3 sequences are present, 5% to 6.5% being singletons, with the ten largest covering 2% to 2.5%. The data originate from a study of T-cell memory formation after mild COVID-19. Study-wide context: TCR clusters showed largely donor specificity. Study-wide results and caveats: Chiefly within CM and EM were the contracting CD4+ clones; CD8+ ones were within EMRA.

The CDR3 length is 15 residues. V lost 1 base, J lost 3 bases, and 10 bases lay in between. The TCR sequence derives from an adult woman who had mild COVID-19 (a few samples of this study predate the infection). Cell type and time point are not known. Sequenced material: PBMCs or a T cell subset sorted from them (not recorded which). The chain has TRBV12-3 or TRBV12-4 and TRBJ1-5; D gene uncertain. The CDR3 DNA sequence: TGTGCCAGCAGTTTAGATAGGCAGTTCAATCAGCCCCAGCATTTT. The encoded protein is CASSLDRQFNQPQHF.